The clone carrying this T cell receptor beta chain was picked up a small number of times. Trimming took 3 bases from V and 7 from J, leaving 12 bases between them. The CDR3 is made up of 12 amino acids. Germline CDR1 and CDR2: GTSNPN and SVGIG (reference sequence). Donors uniformly comprised healthy Caucasians. The entry originates in a study of identical twins. Template switching created a universal primer site, and the cDNA included unique molecular identifiers. TCRdb recomputed calls from the 5' RACE reads with MiXCR, one row per CDR3 protein. The sample gives 500,000 or so distinct CDR3 sequences, under 25% of which show up once; roughly 0.9% is in the top ten. The sample was also linked to a second study, of T cells expressing NK-cell markers. That paper notes: Seven of eight sequenced donors tested HCMV-seropositive; one tested seronegative. Where a handful of donors were concerned, these clonotypes also led the CD3+CD56-NKG2C+ fraction.

The receptor's source is a woman between 18 and 30 years old in good health. The chain uses TRBV30 and TRBJ1-1, with TRBD1 as a possible D gene (5 bases). Source material: CD4+ T cells sorted from blood. This CDR3 reads CAWRWGKGEAFF. The CDR3 coding sequence is TGTGCCTGGAGGTGGGGGAAGGGTGAAGCTTTCTTT.